A single sample gave rise to the 25 T cell receptor beta chains below, sequenced in a study of blood T cell repertoires in COVID-19. The protocol was immunoSEQ multiplex PCR, while the TCRdb copy is restricted to in-frame clones and leaves out a portion. In the table there are about 97,000 clones, about 80% of which are singletons. Sequencing was carried out using peripheral blood. The receptors were gathered from a man aged 65-85 years with acute or convalescent COVID-19.

The CDR3 protein is CASSSVVTSYNEQFF. CDR3 sequence (DNA): TGTGCCAGCAGCTCCGTTGTAACTAGCTACAATGAGCAGTTCTTC. The chain couples TRBV7-2 to TRBJ2-1, with D possibly TRBD2 on 5 matching bases. Between the trimmed V and J ends, which lost 4 bases and 3 bases, there was a span of 13 bases. Germline V gene sequence: CDR1 SGHTA, CDR2 FQGNSA. This CDR3 has 15 amino acids.

CDR3 region: CASSVDRGGEQYF. The CDR3 DNA sequence: TGTGCCAGCAGCGTCGACAGGGGCGGGGAGCAGTACTTC. The chain employs TRBV7-8 and TRBJ2-7, with 8 bases lining up with TRBD1. CDR3 length equals 13 residues. CDR1 SGHVS and CDR2 FQNEAQ come from the germline V gene. The trim removed 5 bases at V and 7 bases at J, leaving 7 bases unmatched.

The CDR3 loop reads CASSHTEGNTEAFF. The CDR3 DNA reads as TGTGCCAGTTCCCACACCGAGGGGAACACTGAAGCTTTCTTT. The gene calls are TRBV18 and TRBJ1-1; no definite D call. Trimming pared 9 bases from V and 1 base from J, leaving 15 bases between. CDR1 is KGHSH, CDR2 LQKENI, per germline. The CDR3 has 14 amino acids. The complete variable domain, with remaining parts taken from reference TRBV18 and TRBJ1-1, reads NAGVMQNPRHLVRRRGQEARLRCSPMKGHSHVYWYRQLPEEGLKFMVYLQKENIIDESGMPKERFSAEFPKEGPSILRIQQVVRGDSAAYFCASSHTEGNTEAFFGQGTRLTVV.

The rearrangement joins TRBV25-1 to TRBJ2-5; D gene uncertain. Trimming removed 5 bases from V and 2 bases from J, with 9 bases in between. CDR1 is MGHDK, CDR2 SYGVNS, per germline. This CDR3 contains 13 residues. The CDR3 region has the DNA TGTGCCAGCAGTCTCATCGGGCAAGAGACCCAGTACTTC. Encoded protein: CASSLIGQETQYF.

The chain uses TRBV11-2 and TRBJ2-1; TRBD2 aligns across 13 bases. This CDR3 comprises 15 residues. The V and J ends lost 5 bases and 7 bases, in that order; junction bases with no gene match: 5. The germline V gene encodes CDR1 SGHAT and CDR2 FQNNGV. CDR3 amino acids: CASSRRTSGGNEQFF. CDR3 coding DNA: TGTGCCAGCAGCCGCAGGACTAGCGGGGGTAATGAGCAGTTCTTC.

V and J are TRBV20-1 and TRBJ2-7; TRBD2 matches 10 bases. The J segment lost 3 bases and the V segment lost 3 bases, leaving 14 bases of the junction unmatched. From germline, CDR1 is DFQATT and CDR2 SNEGSKA (reference sequence). The CDR3 covers 17 residues. This chain's CDR3 is CSASPRLAGPRYYEQYF. For the CDR3, the DNA is TGCAGTGCTAGTCCTCGACTAGCGGGCCCCCGATACTACGAGCAGTACTTC.

The gene calls are TRBV7-2 and TRBJ2-3, with 7 positions matching TRBD2. The CDR3 is 14 amino acids. V was clipped by 8 bases and J by 0 bases; unmatched bases: 5. The germline CDR1 and CDR2 sequences are SGHTA and FQGNSA. CDR3 protein: CASQGGSSTDTQYF. CDR3 nucleotide sequence: TGTGCCAGCCAGGGCGGGAGTAGCACAGATACGCAGTATTTT.

The chain is built from TRBV27 and TRBJ1-5; D unclear. The V end lost 0 bases, the J end lost 4 bases, and 7 bases lay between the germline ends. CDR1 MNHEY and CDR2 SMNVEV come from the germline V gene (reference sequence). The CDR3 sequence is 14 residues long. The CDR3 nucleotides are TGTGCCAGCAGTTTATCGAGGCTAAATCAGCCCCAGCATTTT. Protein: CASSLSRLNQPQHF.

This chain connects TRBV7-8 to TRBJ2-1; 8 nucleotides agree with TRBD2. V lost 1 base and J lost 1; bases outside the gene matches: 3. CDR3 length: 16 amino acids. Germline CDR1 reads SGHVS; CDR2 reads FQNEAQ. The CDR3 nucleotides read TGTGCCAGCAGCTTAGTTGCGGGGGGTTCCTACAATGAGCAGTTCTTC. Translation gives CASSLVAGGSYNEQFF.

This rearrangement joins TRBV6-2 or TRBV6-3 to TRBJ1-2; D is possibly TRBD1 (5 bases). The CDR3 consists of 14 residues. V dropped 2 bases and J dropped 6 bases, with 13 bases sitting between them. Germline CDR1 MNHEY, CDR2 SVGEGT. The CDR3 is CASSYRAGTDGYTF. CDR3 DNA sequence: TGTGCCAGCAGTTACCGTGCAGGGACTGATGGCTACACCTTC.

This clone appeared a single time. The chain carries TRBV6-5 and TRBJ1-1; 7 positions agree with TRBD1. The CDR3 extends over 15 amino acids. V trimming: 5 bases; J trimming: 5 bases; junction bases outside the gene matches: 11. The V gene's germline CDR1 is MNHEY and CDR2 SVGAGI. CDR3 in amino acids: CASSQRGAGGTEAFF. For the CDR3, the DNA is TGTGCCAGCAGTCAAAGGGGGGCAGGGGGTACTGAAGCTTTCTTT.

This clone was picked up a small number of times. V and J are TRBV18 and TRBJ2-7, with 11 bases that match TRBD2. The CDR3 covers 15 residues. Germline CDR1 and CDR2: KGHSH and LQKENI. Germline trimming cut 3 bases from V and 5 bases from J; bases unmatched to any gene: 6. CDR3 coding DNA: TGTGCCAGCTCACCTCGACTAGCGGGGATCCACGAGCAGTACTTC. Encoded protein: CASSPRLAGIHEQYF.

This clone has just one count. The gene calls are TRBV5-1 and TRBJ1-2; 7 bases fit TRBD1. V shed 4 bases, J shed 0 bases, and the junction held 12 bases outside the gene matches. CDR3 length: 17 amino acids. Germline V gene sequence: CDR1 SGHRS, CDR2 YFSETQ. In DNA, the CDR3 is TGCGCCAGCAGCCCTTCCTGGGGACAGAGGGCTAACTATGGCTACACCTTC. It is translated as CASSPSWGQRANYGYTF.

The genes are TRBV18 and TRBJ1-2, with TRBD1 identical over 9 bases. Germline CDR1 is KGHSH and CDR2 is LQKENI. The CDR3 has 16 residues. V shed 4 bases and J 7 bases; nucleotides not matched to a gene: 13. CDR3 region: CASSRDREGSSPGYTF. In DNA form, the CDR3 reads TGTGCCAGCTCACGGGACAGGGAAGGGTCCTCCCCTGGCTACACCTTC.

This chain connects TRBV9 to TRBJ2-6; 7 bases are a match to TRBD1. V lost 0 bases, J lost 0 bases, and 6 bases stayed unmatched. The CDR3 loop spans 18 amino acids. Germline V gene lookup returns CDR1 SGDLS and CDR2 YYNGEE. The chain's CDR3 is CASSVAGTVSSGANVLTF. The CDR3 DNA reads TGTGCCAGCAGCGTAGCCGGGACAGTCAGCTCTGGGGCCAACGTCCTGACTTTC.

CDR3 DNA sequence: TGTGCCAGCAATTCCGGCGGGGCCGCCTACAATGAGCAGTTCTTC. It translates to CASNSGGAAYNEQFF. The chain uses TRBV7-9 and TRBJ2-1, with a possible D match to TRBD2 (6 bases). The V end lost 7 bases, the J end lost 2 bases, and 15 bases lay between the germline ends. The germline V gene encodes CDR1 SEHNR and CDR2 FQNEAQ (reference sequence). CDR3 length: 15 residues.

In this sample, this clone turned up once. The rearrangement uses TRBV15 and TRBJ1-4; 9 bases line up with TRBD1. The CDR3 is 16 residues long. Germline CDR1 and CDR2: LNHNV and YYDKDF (reference sequence). The V and J ends lost 4 bases and 7 bases, in that order; junction bases with no gene match: 10. In DNA form, the CDR3 reads TGTGCCACCAGCAAGGAGCTTTCGGGACAGGGTGAAAAACTGTTTTTT. Translating it yields CATSKELSGQGEKLFF.

The CDR3 loop reads CASSPLIGGGDYGYTF. The CDR3 bases are TGTGCCAGCAGCCCCCTCATCGGCGGAGGCGACTATGGCTACACCTTC. The V call is TRBV7-3, the J call TRBJ1-2, with unresolved D. This CDR3 is 16 amino acids long. Germline values: CDR1 SGHTA, CDR2 FQGTGA. Trimming stripped 5 bases from V and 3 bases from J, with 19 bases between.

V usage is TRBV7-9 and J usage is TRBJ1-6, with 7 bases that match TRBD1. V gave up 4 bases and J gave up 0 bases; unmatched junction bases: 6. The CDR3 loop spans 17 amino acids. CDR1 is SEHNR, CDR2 FQNEAQ, per germline (reference sequence). The CDR3 sequence is CASSSPTGSSYNSPLHF. The CDR3 nucleotides are TGTGCCAGCAGCTCTCCGACAGGGTCCTCCTATAATTCACCCCTCCACTTT.

This chain joins TRBV5-6 and TRBJ1-4; TRBD1 aligns across 8 bases. Per germline, CDR1 SGHDT and CDR2 YYEEEE. CDR3 length: 15 residues. V dropped 0 bases and J dropped 6; count of bases not matched to a gene: 4. The CDR3 DNA is TGTGCCAGCAGCTTGGTAGGACAGGGTGATGAAAAACTGTTTTTT. Its translation: CASSLVGQGDEKLFF.

The chain links TRBV5-6 to TRBJ2-1, with a possible D match to TRBD1 (5 bases). Germline loops: CDR1 SGHDT, CDR2 YYEEEE. This CDR3 comprises 15 residues. Trimming stripped 3 bases from V and 7 bases from J, with 17 bases between. CDR3 DNA: TGTGCCAGCAGCTCGACTGGTGGGGCGTATAATGAGCAGTTCTTC. Its translation is CASSSTGGAYNEQFF.

This chain joins TRBV2 and TRBJ2-5; D remains unclear. The CDR3 runs 13 residues. V lost 4 bases and J lost 2, with 8 bases in between. Germline CDR1 SNHLY, CDR2 FYNNEI. The CDR3 reads CASSAVPQETQYF. In nucleotides, the CDR3 is TGTGCCAGCAGTGCAGTCCCTCAAGAGACCCAGTACTTC. Full variable domain (rest looked up from reference TRBV2 and TRBJ2-5): EPEVTQTPSHQVTQMGQEVILRCVPISNHLYFYWYRQILGQKVEFLVSFYNNEISEKSEIFDDQFSVERPDGSNFTLKIRSTKLEDSAMYFCASSAVPQETQYFGPGTRLLVL.

In this sample, this clone turned up a few times. Distinct nucleotide sequences in the sample also encode this CDR3. V usage is TRBV18 and J usage is TRBJ1-1; 8 nucleotides agree with TRBD1. V lost 3 bases and J lost 4; bases outside the gene matches: 4. The CDR3 is 14 amino acids. CDR1 and CDR2 from the germline V gene are KGHSH and LQKENI. The DNA for the CDR3 is TGTGCCAGCTCACCCCTTCAGGGGGCCACTGAAGCTTTCTTT. This translates into CASSPLQGATEAFF.

Only one count was recorded for this clone. This sequence joins TRBV12-5 and TRBJ1-2; 8 nucleotides match TRBD1. The V gene end was trimmed by 2 bases and the J gene end by 5 bases; junction bases not matched to a gene: 10. Per germline, CDR1 LGHNT and CDR2 FRNRAP. The CDR3 has 16 amino acids. The CDR3 here is CASGLLGQAPTYGYTF. The CDR3 DNA reads TGTGCTAGTGGTTTGCTGGGACAGGCGCCAACTTATGGCTACACCTTC.

This clone was found a few times. The CDR3 DNA follows: TGTGCCAGTAGTATTGGGGGGGGCGCGAGCTATGGCTACACCTTC. Translated: CASSIGGGASYGYTF. V is TRBV19 and J is TRBJ1-2; D perhaps matches TRBD1 (6 bases). The CDR3 is 15 residues long. V lost 3 bases and J 4 bases, leaving 15 bases between the germline ends. CDR1 and CDR2 from the germline V gene are LNHDA and SQIVND (reference sequence).